What follows are 30 T cell receptor beta chains derived from one specimen sequenced in a study of cytomegalovirus exposure and HLA in healthy donors. The protocol was immunoSEQ multiplex PCR, while the TCRdb copy is restricted to in-frame clones and leaves out a portion. The top ten hold more than 0.35% of the sample, which has roughly 260,000 clones, around 90% seen once. The sequenced sample consisted of PBMCs. The receptors come from a woman under 30 in good health and CMV-seronegative.

This chain links TRBV7-2 with TRBJ2-3; 9 positions agree with TRBD2. V lost 5 bases and J lost 5; bases outside the gene matches: 14. CDR1 and CDR2 from the germline V gene are SGHTA and FQGNSA. This CDR3 has 17 residues. The CDR3 protein is CASSPDIVAGVLDTQYF. DNA for the CDR3: TGTGCCAGCAGCCCCGACATCGTAGCGGGGGTGTTAGATACGCAGTATTTT.

The rearrangement links TRBV6-1 to TRBJ2-2; weak D call: TRBD1 (6 bases). Trimming pared 6 bases from V and 2 bases from J, leaving 10 bases between. The CDR3 has 14 amino acids. The germline V gene encodes CDR1 MNHNS and CDR2 SASEGT. CDR3 in amino acids: CASRWGQNTGELFF. For the CDR3, the DNA is TGTGCCAGCAGGTGGGGACAAAACACCGGGGAGCTGTTTTTT.

The chain combines TRBV27 with TRBJ1-2, with 7 bases fitting TRBD1. Germline-derived CDR1 and CDR2 are MNHEY and SMNVEV (reference sequence). The CDR3 is 13 residues long. V lost 7 bases and J lost 2; bases outside the gene matches: 4. The CDR3 DNA sequence: TGTGCCAGCAAAACGGGACAGAACTATGGCTACACCTTC. Protein: CASKTGQNYGYTF.

The chain carries TRBV12-2 and TRBJ1-2. TRBV12-2 has pseudogene status. The CDR3 is made up of 14 amino acids. CDR3 amino acids: CASRFPWGDGGYTF. CDR3 in DNA: TGTGCAAGTCGCTTCCCTTGGGGGGACGGGGGCTACACCTTC.

CDR3 bases: TGTGCCAGCAGCGCCCCCATTCTAGCGGGGGGATCTAGCACAGATACGCAGTATTTT. Its translation is CASSAPILAGGSSTDTQYF. The J gene is TRBJ2-3, the V gene TRBV9, with 11 bases lining up with TRBD2. The CDR3 totals 19 residues. The germline gives CDR1 SGDLS, CDR2 YYNGEE. V trimming: 3 bases; J trimming: 0 bases; junction bases outside the gene matches: 12.

This rearrangement joins TRBV2 to TRBJ2-7, with 7 bases that match TRBD1. The CDR3 length is 13 residues. Trimming took 7 bases from V and 4 from J; bases not matched to a gene: 7. Germline lookup yields CDR1 SNHLY and CDR2 FYNNEI. CDR3 loop: CASTSGGPYEQYF. Written as DNA, the CDR3 is TGTGCCAGCACCTCAGGGGGACCATACGAGCAGTACTTC.

The gene calls are TRBV6-5 and TRBJ2-2, with TRBD2 matching over 7 bases. The V and J ends lost 2 bases and 3 bases, in that order; junction bases with no gene match: 3. Looked up from germline, CDR1 is MNHEY and CDR2 is SVGAGI. The CDR3 is made up of 15 amino acids. DNA for the CDR3: TGTGCCAGCAGTTACGGGGGAGGGTACACCGGGGAGCTGTTTTTT. Its translation: CASSYGGGYTGELFF.

The J gene is TRBJ1-2, the V gene TRBV6-5, with TRBD1 matching over 7 bases. Trimming at V came to 6 bases and at J to 3 bases, leaving 1 base not matched to a gene. Germline CDR1 and CDR2: MNHEY and SVGAGI. The CDR3 is made up of 12 amino acids. This CDR3 reads CASRGTDYGYTF. In DNA form, the CDR3 reads TGTGCCAGCAGGGGGACAGACTATGGCTACACCTTC.

The chain couples TRBV6-4 to TRBJ2-1; 11 bases map to TRBD2. Germline trimming cut 4 bases from V and 5 bases from J; bases unmatched to any gene: 4. Germline CDR1 and CDR2: MRHNA and SNTAGT. CDR3 length: 15 residues. CDR3 sequence reads: CASSALAGGNNEQFF. DNA for the CDR3: TGTGCCAGCAGTGCCCTAGCGGGGGGCAACAATGAGCAGTTCTTC.

DNA of the CDR3: TGTGCCAGCAGCTTGGGGTCAGTCCAAGAGACCCAGTACTTC. Its protein is CASSLGSVQETQYF. The chain recombines TRBV5-4 with TRBJ2-5; D gene unclear. This CDR3 has 14 residues. Trimming stripped 0 bases from V and 1 base from J, with 7 bases between. Germline V gene sequence: CDR1 SGHNT, CDR2 YYREEE (reference sequence).

V usage is TRBV5-6 and J usage is TRBJ1-4, with D perhaps matching TRBD1 (5 bases). The germline V gene has CDR1 SGHDT and CDR2 YYEEEE. This CDR3 is built from 14 residues. The ends were cut back, 4 bases at V and 3 bases at J, with 10 bases in the middle. The CDR3 nucleotides are TGTGCCAGCAGCCGAGGACAACCTAATGAAAAACTGTTTTTT. It codes for CASSRGQPNEKLFF.

This sequence joins TRBV6-5 and TRBJ2-7; D uncertain. Trimming removed 0 bases from V and 3 bases from J, with 6 bases in between. Germline V gives CDR1 MNHEY, CDR2 SVGAGI. This CDR3 comprises 13 residues. The CDR3 sequence is CASSYSNNYEQYF. In nucleotides, the CDR3 is TGTGCCAGCAGTTACTCGAACAACTACGAGCAGTACTTC.

The V and J genes are TRBV9 and TRBJ1-4, with a tentative D call TRBD1 (6 bases). This CDR3 has 14 residues. CDR1 and CDR2 from the germline V gene are SGDLS and YYNGEE. Trimming stripped 3 bases from V and 3 bases from J, with 9 bases between. The chain's CDR3 is CASSGDTSNEKLFF. The CDR3 DNA reads as TGTGCCAGCAGCGGGGACACTTCTAATGAAAAACTGTTTTTT.

The chain joins TRBV4-3 to TRBJ1-1; D possibly corresponds to TRBD1 (6 bases). There are 14 residues in the CDR3. The germline gives CDR1 LGHNA, CDR2 YSLEER. Trimming cost V 0 bases and J 4 bases, with 9 bases left between them. CDR3 in amino acids: CASSQDSRGTEAFF. In nucleotides, the CDR3 is TGCGCCAGCAGCCAAGATAGCAGGGGCACTGAAGCTTTCTTT.

This clone has more than one count but fewer than ten. CDR3 loop: CASSLGDSSGNTIYF. The DNA of the CDR3 is TGTGCCAGCAGCTTAGGGGACAGCTCTGGAAACACCATATATTTT. The rearrangement links TRBV7-9 to TRBJ1-3; 7 bases match TRBD1. Germline V gene sequence: CDR1 SEHNR, CDR2 FQNEAQ (reference sequence). This CDR3 region has 15 residues. The trim removed 1 base at V and 0 bases at J, leaving 0 bases unmatched. Full variable domain (rest looked up from reference TRBV7-9 and TRBJ1-3): DTGVSQNPRHKITKRGQNVTFRCDPISEHNRLYWYRQTLGQGPEFLTYFQNEAQLEKSRLLSDRFSAERPKGSFSTLEIQRTEQGDSAMYLCASSLGDSSGNTIYFGEGSWLTVV.

The chain joins TRBV28 to TRBJ2-7; 7 bases map to TRBD2. This CDR3 comprises 14 residues. After removal of 4 bases from V and 4 bases from J, the junction contained 7 bases not matched to a gene. Germline CDR1 and CDR2: MDHEN and SYDVKM. CDR3 nucleotide sequence: TGTGCCAGCAGTTCCCTTTGGGGGGGGTACGAGCAGTACGTC. Translated: CASSSLWGGYEQYV.

This chain joins TRBV11-1 and TRBJ1-1, with D possibly matching TRBD1 (5 bases). V lost 5 bases, J lost 5 bases, and 15 bases lay in between. The CDR3 totals 14 residues. Germline CDR1 reads SGHAT; CDR2 reads FQDESV (reference sequence). CDR3 DNA: TGTGCCAGCAGCCGCTCCTTGCAGGGTACTGAAGCTTTCTTT. Translated, it gives CASSRSLQGTEAFF.

The chain employs TRBV27 and TRBJ1-5; no clear D gene. Deletions cut 2 bases from V and 1 base from J, with 6 bases between. The CDR3 spans 14 residues. CDR1 and CDR2 from the germline V gene are MNHEY and SMNVEV (reference sequence). CDR3 region: CASSLTGSNQPQHF. The CDR3, as DNA: TGTGCCAGCAGTTTAACGGGGAGCAATCAGCCCCAGCATTTT.

The CDR3 loop is CASSPQGTGELFF. The CDR3 region has the DNA TGTGCCAGCAGCCCTCAGGGTACCGGGGAGCTGTTTTTT. This rearrangement joins TRBV14 to TRBJ2-2, with D possibly TRBD1 on 5 matching bases. The CDR3 consists of 13 residues. Trimming took off 4 bases at V and 5 bases at J, with 8 bases between the two ends. Germline V gene lookup returns CDR1 SGHDN and CDR2 FVKESK.

This rearrangement joins TRBV27 to TRBJ2-1, with D perhaps TRBD2 (5 bases). Trimming removed 7 bases from V and 0 bases from J, with 13 bases in between. This CDR3 has 15 amino acids. CDR1 is MNHEY and CDR2 is SMNVEV in the germline V gene (reference sequence). The CDR3 DNA follows: TGTGCCAGCACCTACCTAGGGAGCTCCTACAATGAGCAGTTCTTC. Translating it yields CASTYLGSSYNEQFF.

In nucleotides, the CDR3 is TGCGCCAGCAGCACCCGGGACAGGCTTCAAGAGACCCAGTACTTC. This gives the protein CASSTRDRLQETQYF. The rearrangement uses TRBV4-1 and TRBJ2-5, with 8 bases fitting TRBD1. This CDR3 spans 15 amino acids. Germline-derived CDR1 and CDR2 are MGHRA and YSYEKL. The ends lost 5 bases at V and 2 bases at J; junction bases unmatched: 7.

The chain joins TRBV2 to TRBJ1-1; TRBD1 is a possible D gene (6 bases). Trimming removed 4 bases at V and 4 bases at J, with 16 bases between. This CDR3 spans 15 amino acids. The germline CDR1 and CDR2 sequences are SNHLY and FYNNEI. CDR3 in DNA: TGTGCCAGCAGTGCGCTACAGGGAATGGGCACTGAAGCTTTCTTT. Encoded protein: CASSALQGMGTEAFF.

This sequence joins TRBV21-1 and TRBJ2-1; the D call of TRBD1 is as the table states it, not checked on the DNA. TRBV21-1 is recorded as a pseudogene. The CDR3 is 13 amino acids. DNA for the CDR3: TGTGCCAGCAGCGCAGAGCAGGGTCATGAGCAGTTCTTC. Protein product: CASSAEQGHEQFF.

The sample holds one count of this clone. The V and J genes are TRBV21-1 and TRBJ2-7; the D call in the table, TRBD2, was not verified against the DNA. TRBV21-1 is a known pseudogene. CDR3 length equals 17 residues. CDR3 in amino acids: CASSKGGDKRLTYEQYV. The CDR3 DNA reads TGTGCCAGCAGCAAGGGGGGGGATAAAAGACTTACCTACGAGCAGTACGTC.

This clone came up a few times. The chain combines TRBV29-1 with TRBJ1-5, with 8 bases identical to TRBD1. V dropped 3 bases and J dropped 5; count of bases not matched to a gene: 3. CDR1 is SQVTM, CDR2 ANQGSEA, per germline. The length of the CDR3 is 13 residues. CDR3 protein: CSVDRGLYQPQHF. The CDR3 DNA reads TGCAGCGTTGACAGGGGGCTCTATCAGCCCCAGCATTTT.

The chain recombines TRBV2 with TRBJ1-1; D might be TRBD1 (5 bases). Germline lookup yields CDR1 SNHLY and CDR2 FYNNEI. The CDR3 spans 15 residues. Trimming took off 3 bases at V and 3 bases at J, with 14 bases between the two ends. This chain's CDR3 is CASSDSAGLDTEAFF. The CDR3 DNA is TGTGCCAGCAGTGATTCTGCAGGGTTGGACACTGAAGCTTTCTTT.

This clone was seen only once. The rearrangement uses TRBV5-6 and TRBJ2-5; 8 bases map to TRBD1. Germline V CDR1 and CDR2: SGHDT, YYEEEE. The CDR3 runs to 14 residues. The V and J ends lost 4 bases and 5 bases, in that order; junction bases with no gene match: 7. CDR3 bases: TGTGCCAGCAGCCTGGACAGGGAGCGGGAGACCCAGTACTTC. Its translation is CASSLDRERETQYF.

In the case of this clone: The same CDR3 can be traced to other DNA sequences in this sample. The rearrangement links TRBV28 to TRBJ2-5; the D is unclear. Germline V gene sequence: CDR1 MDHEN, CDR2 SYDVKM. V gave up 5 bases and J gave up 5 bases, with 6 bases separating them. This CDR3 has 11 amino acids. The CDR3 nucleotides are TGTGCCAGCAGTCCACGGGAGACCCAGTACTTC. Its translation is CASSPRETQYF.

The chain joins TRBV7-3 to TRBJ2-1; TRBD2 might be the D (5 bases). Germline V gives CDR1 SGHTA, CDR2 FQGTGA. Trimming took off 5 bases at V and 0 bases at J, with 11 bases between the two ends. The CDR3 length is 15 residues. The chain's CDR3 is CASSADYSSYNEQFF. The CDR3, as DNA: TGTGCCAGCAGCGCCGACTATTCCTCCTACAATGAGCAGTTCTTC.

The chain recombines TRBV6-5 with TRBJ1-2; TRBD1 aligns across 7 bases. The CDR3 consists of 15 residues. Germline V gene sequence: CDR1 MNHEY, CDR2 SVGAGI. The V gene end was trimmed by 7 bases and the J gene end by 4 bases; junction bases not matched to a gene: 12. The CDR3 bases are TGTGCCAGCAAACGGGACAGCACCTCTGGCTATGGCTACACCTTC. Translating gives CASKRDSTSGYGYTF.